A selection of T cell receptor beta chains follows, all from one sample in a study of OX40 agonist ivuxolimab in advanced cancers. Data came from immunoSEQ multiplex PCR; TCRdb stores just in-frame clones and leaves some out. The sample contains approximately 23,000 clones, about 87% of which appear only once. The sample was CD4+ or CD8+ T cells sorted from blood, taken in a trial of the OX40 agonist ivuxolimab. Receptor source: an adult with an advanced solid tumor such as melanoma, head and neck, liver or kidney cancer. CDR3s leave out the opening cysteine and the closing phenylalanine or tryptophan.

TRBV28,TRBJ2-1,ATLSGGSYNEQF
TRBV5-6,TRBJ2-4,ASSFIGTSHIQY
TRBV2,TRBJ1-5,ASSENQPQH
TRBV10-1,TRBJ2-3,ASSESTGKDTQY
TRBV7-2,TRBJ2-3,ASSFGWGGTDTQY
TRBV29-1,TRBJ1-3,SAKVPGQGTSSGNTIY
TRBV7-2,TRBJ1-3,ASIGGRDRGSGDTIY
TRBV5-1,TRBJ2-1,ASSLDDILNEQF
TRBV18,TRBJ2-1,ASSRSGNNEQF
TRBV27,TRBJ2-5,ASSPLLGSGETQY
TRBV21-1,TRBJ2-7,ASSKGTGKYYEQY
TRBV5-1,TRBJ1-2,ASSLLDPALDGYT
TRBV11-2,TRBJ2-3,ASSLVVGAGGTDTQY
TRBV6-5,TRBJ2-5,ASNKAPGEETQY
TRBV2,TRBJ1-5,ASSSNRGTQPQH
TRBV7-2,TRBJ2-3,ASSLNGQGTDTQY
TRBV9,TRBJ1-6,ASSSGQGNSPLH
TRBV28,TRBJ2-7,ASSPSPYEQY
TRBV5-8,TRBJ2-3,ASSLGQGMQDTQY
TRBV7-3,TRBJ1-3,ASSLTPGNTIY
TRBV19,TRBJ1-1,ATRDRPNTEAF
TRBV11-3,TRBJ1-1,ASSPGQGGATEAF
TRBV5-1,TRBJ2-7,ASSLGATSYEQY
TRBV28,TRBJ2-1,ASSLSGLAGYEQF
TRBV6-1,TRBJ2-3,ASREWDTQY
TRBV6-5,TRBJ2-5,ASSSLPGAQY
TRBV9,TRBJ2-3,ASSPRTSVTDTQY
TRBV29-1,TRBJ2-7,SVGTGYEQY
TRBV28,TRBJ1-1,ASSLFRDTEAF
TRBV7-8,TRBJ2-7,ASRLPSGNEQY
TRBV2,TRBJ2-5,SGAYQETQY
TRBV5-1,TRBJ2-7,ASSLEYEQY
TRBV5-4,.,ASSFPGLGTDEQY
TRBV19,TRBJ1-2,ASSIVKGVHYGYT
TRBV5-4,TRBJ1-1,ALGGQRDTEAF
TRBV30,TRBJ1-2,AWSVPRNGYT
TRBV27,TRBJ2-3,ASSAYTDTQY
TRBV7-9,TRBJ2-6,ASSSSNSGANVLT
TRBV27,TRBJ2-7,ASSLGLEQY
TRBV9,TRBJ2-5,ASSVGNGRGETQY
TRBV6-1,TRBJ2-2,ASRTRDAGELF
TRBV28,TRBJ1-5,AISPGHYSNQPQH
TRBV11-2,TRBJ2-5,ASSHGQGLETQY
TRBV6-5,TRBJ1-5,ASSYSIRGNQPQH
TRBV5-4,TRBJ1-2,ASSLDSNYGYT
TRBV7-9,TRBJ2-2,ASSFTGTGKDGELF